The 8 T cell receptor beta chains listed next were all sequenced from one sample in a study of blood T cell repertoires in COVID-19. Generated by immunoSEQ multiplex PCR, the TCRdb table keeps only in-frame clones and is missing some. The sample consists of 200,000 or so clones, approximately 84% of them appearing once. The sample taken for sequencing was peripheral blood. These TCRs come from a man in his forties or fifties with acute or convalescent COVID-19.

V gene TRBV7-9 combines with J gene TRBJ1-2; D possibly corresponds to TRBD1 (5 bases). V was pared by 4 bases and J by 5 bases, with 14 bases between. This CDR3 is 14 amino acids long. Germline V CDR1 and CDR2: SEHNR, FQNEAQ (reference sequence). The CDR3 region has the DNA TGTGCCAGCAGCTATGAGACAGTCCGATATGGCTACACCTTC. Translated: CASSYETVRYGYTF.

The chain joins TRBV6-6 to TRBJ2-2; no clear D. The CDR3 contains 15 residues. Germline CDR1 reads MNHNY; CDR2 reads SVGAGI (reference sequence). Trimming removed 0 bases from V and 2 bases from J, with 7 bases in between. CDR3 sequence reads: CASSYSSYNTGELFF. CDR3 in DNA: TGTGCCAGCAGTTACTCGTCGTATAACACCGGGGAGCTGTTTTTT.

The V gene is TRBV10-2, the J gene TRBJ2-6; maybe TRBD1 (5 bases). Germline CDR1 reads WSHSY; CDR2 reads SAAADI. Between the trimmed V and J ends, which lost 5 bases and 0 bases, there was a span of 8 bases. The CDR3 runs to 15 residues. The chain's CDR3 is CASSNRNSGANVLTF. Here the CDR3 DNA reads TGCGCCAGCAGTAACAGGAACTCTGGGGCCAACGTCCTGACTTTC.

The chain joins TRBV27 to TRBJ2-3; 8 bases agree with TRBD2. Germline lookup yields CDR1 MNHEY and CDR2 SMNVEV (reference sequence). V gave up 6 bases and J gave up 2 bases; unmatched junction bases: 10. The CDR3 is made up of 16 amino acids. CDR3 sequence (DNA): TGTGCCAGCAGCTCTCTAGGGCGGGGGGCCACAGATACGCAGTATTTT. Its protein is CASSSLGRGATDTQYF.

The V and J genes are TRBV5-1 and TRBJ1-4; D ambiguous. V gave up 1 base and J gave up 8 bases, with 18 bases separating them. CDR1 SGHRS and CDR2 YFSETQ come from the germline V gene. The CDR3 covers 16 residues. CDR3 nucleotide sequence: TGCGCCAGCAGCTTGTCTGCGGGTGGGGTTGAGGAAAAACTGTTTTTT. This codes for CASSLSAGGVEEKLFF. Complete variable domain (other parts from reference TRBV5-1 and TRBJ1-4): KAGVTQTPRYLIKTRGQQVTLSCSPISGHRSVSWYQQTPGQGLQFLFEYFSETQRNKGNFPGRFSGRQFSNSRSEMNVSTLELGDSALYLCASSLSAGGVEEKLFFGSGTQLSVL.

The J gene is TRBJ1-6, the V gene TRBV18, with 7 bases that match TRBD1. The CDR3 has 16 residues. V shed 3 bases and J 6 bases; nucleotides not matched to a gene: 8. Looked up from germline, CDR1 is KGHSH and CDR2 is LQKENI. CDR3 protein: CASSPSRQGSNSPLHF. DNA for the CDR3: TGTGCCAGCTCACCGAGCCGACAGGGTAGTAATTCACCCCTCCACTTT. Full variable domain (outside the CDR3, taken from reference TRBV18 and TRBJ1-6): NAGVMQNPRHLVRRRGQEARLRCSPMKGHSHVYWYRQLPEEGLKFMVYLQKENIIDESGMPKERFSAEFPKEGPSILRIQQVVRGDSAAYFCASSPSRQGSNSPLHFGNGTRLTVT.

The J gene is TRBJ2-2, the V gene TRBV5-1; 8 bases match TRBD1. V dropped 3 bases and J dropped 6; count of bases not matched to a gene: 10. Germline CDR1 reads SGHRS; CDR2 reads YFSETQ. The CDR3 contains 16 residues. The DNA of the CDR3 is TGCGCCAGCAGCTCGCAGGGGGCGGCCGGGGCCGGGGAGCTGTTTTTT. Amino acids: CASSSQGAAGAGELFF.

The V call is TRBV19, the J call TRBJ2-2, with a weak D call TRBD2 (7 bases). The CDR3 loop spans 13 amino acids. CDR1 is LNHDA, CDR2 SQIVND, per germline (reference sequence). V shed 5 bases and J shed 5 bases, with 9 bases lying between them. CDR3 sequence (DNA): TGTGCCAGTAGTGCGGGGGCGACCGGGGAGCTGTTTTTT. Protein sequence: CASSAGATGELFF.